This T cell receptor beta chain derives from a study of long-term antiretroviral therapy in people with HIV. CDR3 length: 11 amino acids. Germline loops: CDR1 SQVTM, CDR2 ANQGSEA. V was shortened by 6 bases and J by 3 bases, with 8 bases between the two germline ends. The assay used was immunoSEQ (version v3.0), run at survey level. Profiling relied on immunoSEQ multiplex PCR, and the TCRdb table lists in-frame clones only, not all of them. The table includes over 15,000 clones, approximately 91% detected once. This clonotype was sampled from a woman aged 40 to 50 with HIV. This rearrangement joins TRBV29-1 to TRBJ2-5; unclear D gene. The source material was unsorted PBMCs, sampled 0.6 years after starting antiretroviral therapy. The CDR3, as DNA: TGCAGCGTCTACTTCGAAGAGACCCAGTACTTC. It encodes CSVYFEETQYF.